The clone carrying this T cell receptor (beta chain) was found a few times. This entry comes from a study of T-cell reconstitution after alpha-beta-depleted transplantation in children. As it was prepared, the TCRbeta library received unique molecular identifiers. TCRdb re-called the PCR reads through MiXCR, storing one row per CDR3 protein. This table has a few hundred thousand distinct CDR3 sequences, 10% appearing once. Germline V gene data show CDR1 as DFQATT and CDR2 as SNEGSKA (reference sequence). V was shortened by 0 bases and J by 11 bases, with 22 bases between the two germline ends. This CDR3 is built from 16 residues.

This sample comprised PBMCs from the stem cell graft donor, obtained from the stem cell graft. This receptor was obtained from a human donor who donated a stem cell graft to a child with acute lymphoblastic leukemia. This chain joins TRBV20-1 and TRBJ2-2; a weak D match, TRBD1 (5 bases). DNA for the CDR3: TGCAGTGCTAGAGATGAAAGGGGTAGCCCCGGTTCTGAGCTGTTTTTT. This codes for CSARDERGSPGSELFF.